These 26 T cell receptor beta chains were sequenced from one sample in a study of T cell repertoires in cytomegalovirus infection. TCRdb redid the calling of the reads with MiXCR, one entry per CDR3 protein. The sample includes 300,000 or so distinct CDR3 sequences, around 25% seen only once; the top ten take roughly 13%. Antigens for these TCRs are unknown. The source was cultured PBMCs, collected from culture after CMV antigen stimulation. These receptors were taken from a human donor in good health (CMV status not recorded). Some clones in this sample may be carry-over from other donors' samples.

J is TRBJ1-1 and V is TRBV27; weak D call: TRBD1 (6 bases). Trimming cost V 2 bases and J 9 bases, with 13 bases left between them. Germline CDR1 MNHEY, CDR2 SMNVEV (reference sequence). The CDR3 contains 13 residues. In DNA, the CDR3 is TGTGCCAGCAGTTTAGAACCGGGGGCCCAAGCTTTCTTT. Residues: CASSLEPGAQAFF.

The V gene is TRBV4-3, the J gene TRBJ2-1, with D possibly matching TRBD2 (6 bases). The CDR3 is 16 residues long. CDR1 LGHNA and CDR2 YSLEER come from the germline V gene. V shed 2 bases and J shed 7 bases, with 18 bases lying between them. The CDR3 loop is CASSQSGLDGGNEQFF. For the CDR3, the DNA is TGCGCCAGCAGCCAAAGTGGGCTCGATGGGGGGAATGAGCAGTTCTTC.

This clonotype was found many times. The chain employs TRBV7-8 and TRBJ2-7; TRBD2 matches at 7 bases. This CDR3 comprises 16 residues. Per the germline V gene, CDR1 is SGHVS and CDR2 is FQNEAQ. V was clipped by 5 bases and J by 4 bases; unmatched bases: 14. The CDR3 loop reads CASSPTDVRGIYEQYV. CDR3 nucleotide sequence: TGTGCCAGCAGCCCGACAGATGTGCGGGGGATTTACGAGCAGTACGTC.

CDR3 bases: TGTGCCAGCAGTGTTAGCGGTGCCTACGAGCAGTACGTC. It yields the protein CASSVSGAYEQYV. The V gene is TRBV28, the J gene TRBJ2-7; D may be TRBD2 (6 bases). In germline, CDR1 is MDHEN, CDR2 SYDVKM. The CDR3 is made up of 13 amino acids. Trimming took 5 bases from V and 2 from J, leaving 10 bases between them.

On this clonotype itself: One junction end does not reproduce the germline sequence, and a read error may be involved. V is TRBV6-2 or TRBV6-3 and J is TRBJ1-1; D uncertain. The CDR3 is 14 amino acids. Germline CDR1 and CDR2: MNHEY and SVGEGT. The CDR3 DNA reads TGTGCTAGCACTCTGGTTTTAATGAACACTGAAGCTTTCTTT. Its translation: CASTLVLMNTEAFF.

This clonotype came up once. This chain joins TRBV7-9 and TRBJ2-4; D not resolved. The germline V and J ends were trimmed by 1 base and 16 bases, with 14 bases remaining between them. This CDR3 contains 12 residues. Germline CDR1 reads SEHNR; CDR2 reads FQNEAQ (reference sequence). CDR3 residues: CASSLDPSLKYF. CDR3 coding DNA: TGTGCCAGCAGCTTAGATCCGAGCCTAAAATACTTC.

This clonotype was seen ten or more times. The chain has TRBV5-5 and TRBJ2-1; D is undetermined. V was pared by 2 bases and J by 5 bases, with 11 bases between. This CDR3 contains 14 residues. In germline, CDR1 is SGHKS, CDR2 YYEKEE (reference sequence). The CDR3 spells CASSFTGLNNEQFF. CDR3 in DNA: TGTGCCAGCAGCTTTACTGGGCTCAACAATGAGCAGTTCTTC.

This clonotype has ten or more counts. J is TRBJ2-1 and V is TRBV20-1, with D unresolved. Germline CDR1 DFQATT, CDR2 SNEGSKA (reference sequence). This CDR3 comprises 11 residues. V was clipped by 3 bases and J by 5 bases, with 5 bases between them. CDR3 nucleotides: TGCAGTGCTAGCTCACACAATGAGCAGTTCTTC. It specifies CSASSHNEQFF.

Concerning this clonotype itself: It may be a read error: a sequence one base away is much more abundant. V and J are TRBV7-9 and TRBJ1-5, with D perhaps TRBD1 (5 bases). The CDR3 loop spans 15 amino acids. The germline V gene encodes CDR1 SEHNR and CDR2 FQNEAQ (reference sequence). In nucleotides, the CDR3 is TGTGCCAGCGGCTTTAGTCAGGGTAGGAATCAGCCCCAGCATTTT. This encodes CASGFSQGRNQPQHF.

The chain links TRBV29-1 to TRBJ1-4, with TRBD1 matching over 10 bases. The J segment lost 7 bases and the V segment lost 6 bases, leaving 8 bases of the junction unmatched. Germline V gene data show CDR1 as SQVTM and CDR2 as ANQGSEA. CDR3 size: 14 residues. The CDR3 sequence is CSVVQTGGTEKLFF. The DNA of the CDR3 is TGCAGCGTCGTTCAGACAGGGGGCACTGAAAAACTGTTTTTT. The full variable domain, in which reference TRBV29-1 and TRBJ1-4 provide the parts outside the CDR3, is SAVISQKPSRDICQRGTSLTIQCQVDSQVTMMFWYRQQPGQSLTLIATANQGSEATYESGFVIDKFPISRPNLTFSTLTVSNMSPEDSSIYLCSVVQTGGTEKLFFGSGTQLSVL.

This clonotype was counted only a few times. The chain carries TRBV28 and TRBJ2-7; 10 bases are a match to TRBD2. Trimming removed 7 bases from V and 0 bases from J; junction bases left unmatched: 6. The CDR3 covers 15 residues. Germline CDR1 and CDR2: MDHEN and SYDVKM. This chain's CDR3 is CASTRTSGSSYEQYF. As DNA, the CDR3 is TGTGCCAGCACCAGGACTAGCGGCAGCTCCTACGAGCAGTACTTC.

This clonotype was observed a handful of times. The chain has TRBV7-2 and TRBJ2-7, with 7 positions matching TRBD1. CDR1 is SGHTA, CDR2 FQGNSA, per germline. This CDR3 comprises 14 residues. V lost 1 base to trimming and J lost 3 bases; unmatched junction nucleotides: 3. The CDR3 coding sequence is TGTGCCAGCAGCTTAGGGGGACAGCTCTACGAGCAGTACGTC. Amino acid sequence: CASSLGGQLYEQYV.

This clonotype was counted between two and nine times. V and J are TRBV7-9 and TRBJ1-5; no reliable D call. The CDR3 runs 14 residues. Germline CDR1 and CDR2: SEHNR and FQNEAQ (reference sequence). V was shortened by 1 base and J by 8 bases, with 12 bases between the two germline ends. Here the CDR3 reads CASSLEGRIEPQHF. CDR3 nucleotide sequence: TGTGCCAGCAGCTTAGAGGGAAGGATTGAGCCCCAGCATTTT.

This clonotype has a handful of counts. The chain links TRBV7-2 to TRBJ2-5; D is unresolved. Trimming stripped 5 bases from V and 10 bases from J, with 11 bases between. Germline loops: CDR1 SGHTA, CDR2 FQGNSA. The CDR3 runs 11 residues. CDR3 loop: CASSANYYQYF. The CDR3 DNA follows: TGTGCCAGCAGCGCCAATTATTACCAGTACTTC.

Only a few counts were recorded for this clonotype. The rearrangement links TRBV6-2 or TRBV6-3 to TRBJ1-1, with 7 bases aligning to TRBD1. Germline CDR1 is MNHEY and CDR2 is SVGEGT. The junction had 11 bases not matched to a gene; V was cut back by 6 bases and J by 4 bases. The CDR3 is made up of 15 amino acids. CDR3 loop: CASSHGQVWSTEAFF. CDR3 sequence (DNA): TGTGCCAGCAGCCACGGACAGGTATGGAGCACTGAAGCTTTCTTT.

This clonotype was seen only a few times. The chain recombines TRBV6-2 or TRBV6-3 with TRBJ1-5, with TRBD1 matching 10 bases. Trimming removed 4 bases from V and 3 bases from J; junction bases left unmatched: 3. The CDR3 spans 15 residues. Germline CDR1 reads MNHEY; CDR2 reads SVGEGT. The CDR3 DNA reads as TGTGCCAGCAGTTGGGGACAGGGGACCAATCAGCCCCAGCATTTT. Translated, it gives CASSWGQGTNQPQHF.

This chain joins TRBV27 and TRBJ2-1, with 7 bases identical to TRBD2. Germline V gene lookup returns CDR1 MNHEY and CDR2 SMNVEV (reference sequence). V lost 6 bases to trimming and J lost 9 bases; unmatched junction nucleotides: 20. The CDR3 runs to 17 residues. This CDR3 reads CASRTLELALRRGEQFF. In DNA, the CDR3 is TGTGCCAGCAGAACCCTTGAACTAGCGTTGAGGCGGGGTGAGCAGTTCTTC.

This chain connects TRBV20-1 to TRBJ2-1; D possibly uses TRBD1 or TRBD2 (6 bases each). The germline V gene encodes CDR1 DFQATT and CDR2 SNEGSKA (reference sequence). CDR3 length: 14 amino acids. V dropped 3 bases and J dropped 8 bases, with 17 bases sitting between them. Here the CDR3 reads CSARIRGRLDEQFF. Here the CDR3 DNA reads TGCAGTGCTAGGATCCGGGGGCGCTTGGATGAGCAGTTCTTC.

This chain connects TRBV18 to TRBJ2-6; TRBD1 matches at 9 bases. In germline, CDR1 is KGHSH, CDR2 LQKENI. V dropped 1 base and J dropped 2; count of bases not matched to a gene: 6. CDR3 length: 18 residues. CDR3 coding DNA: TGTGCCAGCTCACCACTTGGGACAGGGAACCCTGGGGCCAACGTCCTGACTTTC. It encodes CASSPLGTGNPGANVLTF.

This chain connects TRBV11-2 to TRBJ2-7, with D unresolved. The ends were cut back, 2 bases at V and 6 bases at J, with 8 bases in the middle. CDR3 length: 12 residues. Per germline, CDR1 SGHAT and CDR2 FQNNGV. The CDR3 protein is CASSLRSGEQYV. The CDR3 DNA reads as TGTGCCAGCAGCTTAAGGTCCGGCGAGCAGTACGTC.

The chain combines TRBV27 with TRBJ1-6; 9 nucleotides line up with TRBD1. The ends lost 5 bases at V and 4 bases at J; junction bases unmatched: 0. The germline gives CDR1 MNHEY, CDR2 SMNVEV (reference sequence). The CDR3 is 14 amino acids. The CDR3 loop is CASSDRGYNSPLHF. Here the CDR3 DNA reads TGTGCCAGCAGTGACAGGGGGTATAATTCACCCCTCCACTTT.

In this sample, this clonotype turned up a few times. The chain recombines TRBV7-2 with TRBJ2-6; possible D gene TRBD2, 5 bases. V was pared by 1 base and J by 0 bases, with 7 bases between. In germline, CDR1 is SGHTA, CDR2 FQGNSA. The CDR3 is 16 amino acids. In nucleotides, the CDR3 is TGTGCCAGCAGCTTAGAAGGGAGCTCTGGGGCCAACGTCCTGACTTTC. Its translation: CASSLEGSSGANVLTF.

This rearrangement joins TRBV19 to TRBJ2-7; the D is unclear. Germline lookup yields CDR1 LNHDA and CDR2 SQIVND (reference sequence). V was clipped by 0 bases and J by 6 bases, with 12 bases between them. The CDR3 has 14 residues. The CDR3 loop is CASSIDRPQSEQYV. The CDR3 coding sequence is TGTGCCAGTAGTATAGACCGACCCCAGTCCGAGCAGTACGTC.

Only a few counts were recorded for this clonotype. V usage is TRBV5-8 and J usage is TRBJ2-7, with 9 bases matching TRBD2. The CDR3 contains 18 residues. Germline V gene data show CDR1 as SGHTS and CDR2 as YDEGEE. V lost 4 bases to trimming and J lost 0 bases; unmatched junction nucleotides: 14. The chain's CDR3 is CASSVLKGLAESSYEQYF. DNA for the CDR3: TGTGCCAGCAGCGTACTAAAGGGACTAGCCGAGAGCTCCTACGAGCAGTACTTC.

This clonotype was seen only a few times. V gene TRBV4-3 combines with J gene TRBJ2-7, with D tentatively TRBD2 (5 bases). The CDR3 is made up of 17 amino acids. Germline assignment: CDR1 LGHNA and CDR2 YSLEER. Between the trimmed V and J ends, which lost 0 bases and 0 bases, there was a span of 15 bases. The CDR3 DNA follows: TGCGCCAGCAGCCAAGAAGACGGAGGAAAATACTCCTACGAGCAGTACTTC. Translation gives CASSQEDGGKYSYEQYF.

This clonotype was seen a few times. The chain is built from TRBV7-2 and TRBJ1-1, with D uncertain. Germline V gene data show CDR1 as SGHTA and CDR2 as FQGNSA. CDR3 size: 13 residues. Deletions cut 2 bases from V and 4 bases from J, with 8 bases between. The CDR3 sequence is CASSLPPVTEAFF. For the CDR3, the DNA is TGTGCCAGCAGCTTACCACCCGTCACTGAAGCTTTCTTT.